Below are 7 T cell receptor beta chains sequenced from a single sample in a study of blood T cell repertoires in COVID-19. Clones were sequenced by immunoSEQ multiplex PCR, and TCRdb holds only the in-frame ones, with some missing. The table has about 250,000 clones, 75% to 90% seen once; the top ten hold about 27%. Input material: peripheral blood. The receptor source for this set is a man in his forties or fifties with acute or convalescent COVID-19.

In the case of this clone: The germline gene is not matched at one end of the junction; a read error may be the cause. The genes are TRBV11-2 and TRBJ2-3, with TRBD1 matching over 9 bases. The CDR3 loop spans 17 amino acids. The V gene's germline CDR1 is SGHAT and CDR2 FQNNGV. CDR3 sequence reads: CASSIEGTGSPTDTQYF. CDR3 coding DNA: TGTGCCAGCAGCATAGAGGGGACAGGGTCTCCCACAGATACGCAGTATTTT.

The V and J genes are TRBV24-1 and TRBJ2-1; D uncertain. The CDR3 contains 12 residues. V shed 5 bases and J shed 9 bases, with 10 bases lying between them. The germline gives CDR1 KGHDR, CDR2 SFDVKD. The CDR3 DNA is TGTGCCACCAGTGGAGAATATGGTGAGCAGTTCTTC. It is translated as CATSGEYGEQFF.

V gene TRBV10-2 combines with J gene TRBJ1-2, with D perhaps TRBD1 (5 bases). The CDR3 has 14 residues. The germline V and J ends were trimmed by 7 bases and 0 bases, with 12 bases remaining between them. CDR1 is WSHSY and CDR2 is SAAADI in the germline V gene. The CDR3 loop reads CASNPGTPNYGYTF. The CDR3 DNA sequence: TGCGCCAGCAACCCCGGGACTCCTAACTATGGCTACACCTTC.

This clone showed up just a few times. This sequence joins TRBV4-1 and TRBJ1-4; D gene uncertain. This CDR3 is 12 amino acids long. The germline gives CDR1 MGHRA, CDR2 YSYEKL. The ends were cut back, 4 bases at V and 6 bases at J, with 6 bases in the middle. In nucleotides, the CDR3 is TGCGCCAGCAGCCTTCGCGATGAAAAACTGTTTTTT. It translates to CASSLRDEKLFF.

This clone has only a few counts. The J gene is TRBJ1-1, the V gene TRBV12-5; possible D gene TRBD1, 6 bases. Germline CDR1 LGHNT, CDR2 FRNRAP. The CDR3 consists of 14 residues. Trimming left V 2 bases short and J 0 bases short, with 7 bases between. The CDR3 sequence: CASGLRDMNTEAFF. The CDR3 DNA follows: TGTGCTAGTGGTTTGCGGGACATGAACACTGAAGCTTTCTTT. The full variable domain, completed using reference TRBV12-5 and TRBJ1-1, is DARVTQTPRHKVTEMGQEVTMRCQPILGHNTVFWYRQTMMQGLELLAYFRNRAPLDDSGMPKDRFSAEMPDATLATLKIQPSEPRDSAVYFCASGLRDMNTEAFFGQGTRLTVV.

The chain is built from TRBV19 and TRBJ1-3; the D is unclear. The length of the CDR3 is 13 residues. The germline V and J ends were trimmed by 7 bases and 2 bases, with 9 bases remaining between them. CDR1 LNHDA and CDR2 SQIVND come from the germline V gene (reference sequence). CDR3 loop: CASKVAAGNTIYF. CDR3 in DNA: TGTGCCAGTAAGGTAGCTGCTGGAAACACCATATATTTT.

V is TRBV5-1 and J is TRBJ1-2; possibly TRBD1 for D (6 bases). CDR3 size: 14 residues. The germline gives CDR1 SGHRS, CDR2 YFSETQ. Trimming left V 4 bases short and J 2 bases short, with 12 bases between. CDR3 coding DNA: TGCGCCAGCAGCCGGGACACTGCCAACTATGGCTACACCTTC. This gives the protein CASSRDTANYGYTF.